Shown below are 6 T cell receptor beta chains from a single sample sequenced in a study of shared clonotypes between healthy human individuals. Repertoires were generated with immunoSEQ multiplex PCR, while TCRdb's copy carries only in-frame clones and drops some. The sample holds hundreds of thousands of clones, around two thirds seen once. The specimen was memory CD4+ T cells sorted from blood. Subset here: CD45RA-negative fraction. The receptors were sampled from a woman between 25 and 40 years old in good health.

Remarks on this clone: Other nucleotide sequences in the sample specify the same CDR3. This chain links TRBV28 with TRBJ2-7; 9 bases fit TRBD1. CDR1 and CDR2 from the germline V gene are MDHEN and SYDVKM. V was clipped by 2 bases and J by 2 bases; unmatched bases: 1. CDR3 length: 14 residues. CDR3 sequence reads: CASSLGDRAYEQYF. DNA for the CDR3: TGTGCCAGCAGTTTAGGGGACAGGGCCTACGAGCAGTACTTC.

The V call is TRBV28, the J call TRBJ1-5; perhaps TRBD1 as D (5 bases). CDR3 length equals 16 residues. V lost 7 bases and J lost 6, with 22 bases in between. CDR1 MDHEN and CDR2 SYDVKM come from the germline V gene. This CDR3 reads CASTPPRQGGGQPQHF. The CDR3 region has the DNA TGTGCCAGCACCCCCCCGAGGCAGGGTGGCGGTCAGCCCCAGCATTTT.

V gene TRBV28 combines with J gene TRBJ1-1; possible D gene TRBD1, 6 bases. V gave up 6 bases and J gave up 1 base, with 21 bases separating them. The CDR3 extends over 17 amino acids. Germline V gene lookup returns CDR1 MDHEN and CDR2 SYDVKM. The CDR3 sequence is CASSPRGQGPKNTEAFF. CDR3 nucleotides: TGTGCCAGCAGCCCTCGGGGGCAGGGACCAAAGAACACTGAAGCTTTCTTT.

This rearrangement joins TRBV19 to TRBJ2-5; the D gene is possibly TRBD2 (6 bases). The CDR3 length is 15 residues. Trimming pared 2 bases from V and 5 bases from J, leaving 15 bases between. Per germline, CDR1 LNHDA and CDR2 SQIVND (reference sequence). The CDR3 region has the DNA TGTGCCAGTAGTATATCCCAGGCGGGGAGTGAGACCCAGTACTTC. This gives the protein CASSISQAGSETQYF.

The chain carries TRBV10-3 and TRBJ1-3; the D is unclear. This CDR3 region has 15 residues. CDR1 ENHRY and CDR2 SYGVKD come from the germline V gene. V was cut by 8 bases and J by 1 base, with 15 bases left in between. The CDR3 is CAISSDLRSGNTIYF. The DNA for the CDR3 is TGTGCCATCTCATCAGACCTAAGGTCTGGAAACACCATATATTTT.

This clone was seen ten or more times. The chain employs TRBV6-4 and TRBJ2-3, with 8 nucleotides matching TRBD2. The CDR3 is 15 residues long. V gave up 4 bases and J gave up 5 bases; unmatched junction bases: 8. Germline V gene sequence: CDR1 MRHNA, CDR2 SNTAGT. The CDR3 nucleotides read TGTGCCAGCAGTGGGACGGGAGGGCCTCTAGATACGCAGTATTTT. It yields the protein CASSGTGGPLDTQYF.